In its sample, the clone carrying this TCR beta chain was seen a few times. The sample is drawn from a study of blood T cell repertoires in COVID-19. Measured with immunoSEQ multiplex PCR; TCRdb has only the in-frame clones, and not every one. The sample has around 240,000 clones, around 93% seen once. V trimming: 2 bases; J trimming: 4 bases; junction bases outside the gene matches: 14. The CDR3 covers 18 residues. Germline assignment: CDR1 SGDLS and CDR2 YYNGEE. The source material was PBMCs or T cells enriched from blood (not recorded which). This sequence originates from a human donor in a cohort exposed to, infected with or recovered from COVID-19 (not recorded which). The donor label of this sample is uncertain. The chain links TRBV9 to TRBJ2-3, with TRBD2 identical over 9 bases. The CDR3: CASSVNGLVAGAADTQYF. The CDR3 coding sequence is TGTGCCAGCAGCGTTAACGGCTTGGTAGCGGGGGCGGCAGATACGCAGTATTTT.